These T cell receptor beta chains were read from a single sample in a study of cytomegalovirus exposure and HLA in healthy donors. Produced via immunoSEQ multiplex PCR; TCRdb's table is partial and in-frame only. The sample has 95,000 to 150,000 clones; 50% to 75% are singletons. The specimen was PBMCs. These receptors were collected from a middle-aged woman in good health and CMV-seropositive. CDR3s include the opening cysteine and the closing phenylalanine or tryptophan. A D gene is named only where the DNA matches it firmly. Rows give clone size only sometimes, using once, few, many, or a class for an expanded clone.

size	D	V	J	CDR3	DNA
-	-	TRBV5-1	TRBJ1-4	CASSPRGSGTTNEKLFF	TGCGCCAGCAGCCCACGGGGTTCGGGGACAACTAATGAAAAACTGTTTTTT
once	TRBD1	TRBV18	TRBJ1-4	CASSQGATNEKLFF	TGTGCCAGCTCACAGGGGGCGACTAATGAAAAACTGTTTTTT
many	-	TRBV25-1	TRBJ1-3	CASETGTGNTIYF	TGTGCCAGTGAAACAGGGACTGGAAACACCATATATTTT
few	-	TRBV19	TRBJ2-5	CASSIENRVQETQYF	TGTGCCAGTAGTATAGAAAACAGGGTCCAAGAGACCCAGTACTTC
-	-	TRBV6-1	TRBJ1-5	CASSPVNSNQPQHF	TGTGCCAGCAGCCCGGTTAATAGCAATCAGCCCCAGCATTTT
-	TRBD1	TRBV7-2	TRBJ1-1	CASNRQGLNTEAFF	TGTGCCAGCAACCGACAGGGGCTGAACACTGAAGCTTTCTTT
-	TRBD1	TRBV25-1	TRBJ2-5	CASGGTGTQETQYF	TGTGCCAGCGGGGGGACAGGTACTCAAGAGACCCAGTACTTC
few	-	TRBV29-1	TRBJ2-7	CSVGDTYEQYF	TGCAGCGTTGGGGACACCTACGAGCAGTACTTC
-	-	TRBV6-1	TRBJ2-1	CASSEDYDNEQFF	TGTGCCAGCAGTGAAGACTATGACAATGAGCAGTTCTTC
-	TRBD1	TRBV7-2	TRBJ2-1	CASSLVLGTGGSYNEQFF	TGTGCCAGCAGCTTAGTCCTAGGGACAGGGGGCTCCTACAATGAGCAGTTCTTC
-	-	TRBV7-9	TRBJ2-1	CASSSLRAQFF	TGTGCCAGCAGCTCCCTACGAGCCCAGTTCTTC
-	TRBD1	TRBV5-1	TRBJ1-1	CASSWAGTANTEAFF	TGCGCCAGCAGCTGGGCCGGGACAGCTAACACTGAAGCTTTCTTT
-	-	TRBV6-1	TRBJ2-2	CASSEVQYATGELFF	TGTGCCAGCAGTGAAGTCCAGTACGCCACCGGGGAGCTGTTTTTT
-	TRBD1	TRBV5-6	TRBJ2-3	CASRVFGTGDAGTQYF	TGTGCCAGCAGGGTGTTCGGGACAGGGGACGCAGGTACGCAGTATTTT
-	TRBD1	TRBV28	TRBJ2-3	CASRPGQDTDTQYF	TGTGCCAGCAGGCCGGGACAGGACACAGATACGCAGTATTTT
few	-	TRBV6-6	TRBJ2-2	CASSYSSSGELFF	TGTGCCAGCAGTTACTCTTCGAGCGGGGAGCTGTTTTTT
-	TRBD1	TRBV6-1	TRBJ1-4	CASSQATGANEKLFF	TGTGCCAGCAGTCAGGCGACAGGGGCTAATGAAAAACTGTTTTTT
-	-	TRBV4-1	TRBJ1-1	CASSQVREDNTEAFF	TGCGCCAGCAGCCAGGTCCGGGAGGACAACACTGAAGCTTTCTTT
few	TRBD1	TRBV5-1	TRBJ1-2	CASSLNPGTAYGYTF	TGCGCCAGCAGCCTAAATCCCGGGACAGCCTATGGCTACACCTTC
-	-	TRBV11-3	TRBJ2-7	CASSYTGNEQYF	TGTGCCAGCAGCTACACAGGGAACGAGCAGTACTTC
-	TRBD1	TRBV7-9	TRBJ1-1	CASSAQGTANTEAFF	TGTGCCAGCAGCGCACAGGGGACAGCGAACACTGAAGCTTTCTTT
-	-	TRBV10-3	TRBJ2-7	CAISSGAEQYF	TGTGCCATCAGTTCAGGGGCCGAGCAGTACTTC
few	TRBD2	TRBV7-2	TRBJ2-4	CASSQLGGSGQNIQYF	TGTGCCAGCAGCCAACTAGGCGGGAGTGGCCAAAACATTCAGTACTTC
-	-	TRBV7-4	TRBJ2-4	CASSFLGGRGTKNIQYF	TGTGCCAGCAGCTTCCTCGGAGGCCGGGGGACCAAAAACATTCAGTACTTC
-	-	TRBV4-1	TRBJ2-7	CASSQDSYEQYF	TGCGCCAGCAGCCAAGACAGTTACGAGCAGTACTTC
-	TRBD1	TRBV6-5	TRBJ1-2	CASSYAGQGVYGYPF	TGTGCCAGCAGTTACGCCGGACAGGGCGTCTATGGCTACCCCTTC
-	TRBD1	TRBV19	TRBJ2-5	CASSMLRQGVETQYF	TGTGCCAGTAGTATGCTGCGGCAGGGGGTGGAGACCCAGTACTTC
-	-	TRBV10-3	TRBJ2-7	CAISEWGGHEQYF	TGTGCCATCAGTGAGTGGGGGGGCCACGAGCAGTACTTC
-	TRBD2	TRBV5-1	TRBJ2-3	CASSLGATRGADTQYF	TGCGCCAGCAGCTTGGGGGCAACGCGGGGGGCGGATACGCAGTATTTT
once	TRBD1	TRBV28	TRBJ2-7	CASSRGQGPYEQYF	TGTGCCAGCAGTCGGGGACAGGGTCCCTACGAGCAGTACTTC
-	TRBD1	TRBV27	TRBJ1-6	CASRRDSLYSPLHF	TGTGCCAGCAGGCGGGACAGCCTCTATTCACCCCTCCACTTT
-	-	TRBV28	TRBJ1-1	CASSFGNTEAFF	TGTGCCAGCAGTTTCGGGAACACTGAAGCTTTCTTT
-	-	TRBV27	TRBJ2-6	CASSSRAPGANVLTF	TGTGCCAGCAGTTCCAGGGCACCCGGGGCCAACGTCCTGACTTTC
few	-	TRBV28	TRBJ2-5	CASSSPQGEYQETQYF	TGTGCCAGCAGTTCCCCCCAAGGAGAGTACCAAGAGACCCAGTACTTC
-	-	TRBV19	TRBJ2-7	CASSSGHQIYEQYF	TGTGCCAGTAGTTCGGGACACCAAATCTACGAGCAGTACTTC
few	TRBD1	TRBV5-1	TRBJ2-7	CASSLVGTGAYEQYF	TGCGCCAGCAGCTTGGTAGGGACAGGGGCCTACGAGCAGTACTTC
-	-	TRBV5-1	TRBJ1-4	CASSAFQVSANEKLFF	TGCGCCAGCAGCGCTTTCCAAGTGTCGGCTAATGAAAAACTGTTTTTT
once	-	TRBV7-6	TRBJ2-7	CASSLGASRSSEEQYF	TGTGCCAGCAGCCTGGGGGCTAGCAGGAGTTCGGAGGAGCAGTACTTC
-	-	TRBV6-5	TRBJ1-5	CASSFRGDQPQHF	TGTGCCAGCAGTTTCAGGGGCGATCAGCCCCAGCATTTT
-	-	TRBV5-1	TRBJ2-5	CASSPPQGGQETQYF	TGCGCCAGCAGCCCGCCCCAGGGGGGCCAAGAGACCCAGTACTTC
-	TRBD2	TRBV11-3	TRBJ2-1	CASSLGGLAGGRYNEQFF	TGTGCCAGCAGCTTAGGGGGACTAGCGGGGGGTAGGTACAATGAGCAGTTCTTC
few	-	TRBV5-1	TRBJ1-2	CASSLGPGGGYTF	TGCGCCAGCAGCTTGGGTCCCGGAGGAGGCTACACCTTC
-	TRBD2	TRBV7-9	TRBJ2-3	CASSLAGAGGGTDTQYF	TGTGCCAGCAGCTTAGCTGGAGCGGGAGGGGGCACAGATACGCAGTATTTT
few	-	TRBV21-1	TRBJ1-1	CASSKGRVGTEAFF	TGTGCCAGCAGTAAAGGGAGGGTGGGCACTGAAGCTTTCTTT
-	TRBD1	TRBV19	TRBJ2-5	CASRPGGTLQETQYF	TGTGCCAGTAGGCCAGGGGGCACACTGCAAGAGACCCAGTACTTC
-	TRBD2	TRBV5-6	TRBJ2-1	CASSLSRLANDAEFF	TGTGCCAGCAGCTTGAGTCGACTAGCGAACGACGCGGAGTTCTTC
-	-	TRBV10-3	TRBJ2-7	CAISDLTGRGMGYEQYF	TGTGCCATCAGTGACTTGACGGGTCGGGGGATGGGTTACGAGCAGTACTTC
-	TRBD2	TRBV7-2	TRBJ2-7	CASSLAGGGVYEQYF	TGTGCCAGCAGCTTAGCGGGCGGGGGGGTCTACGAGCAGTACTTC
few	TRBD2	TRBV7-9	TRBJ2-1	CASSGSGGRSSYNEQFF	TGTGCCAGCAGCGGTAGCGGGGGCCGCAGCTCCTACAATGAGCAGTTCTTC
-	-	TRBV28	TRBJ2-5	CASRTGIQETQYF	TGTGCCAGCCGAACAGGGATACAAGAGACCCAGTACTTC
-	TRBD1	TRBV5-1	TRBJ2-7	CASSLHFSGQVSYEQYF	TGCGCCAGCAGCCTTCATTTCTCGGGACAGGTTTCCTACGAGCAGTACTTC
-	-	TRBV27	TRBJ1-1	CASSLETAGLDTEAFF	TGTGCCAGCAGTTTGGAGACAGCTGGGTTGGACACTGAAGCTTTCTTT
few	-	TRBV18	TRBJ1-5	CASSPPGGGDQPQHF	TGTGCCAGCTCACCACCGGGTGGGGGCGATCAGCCCCAGCATTTT
-	TRBD1	TRBV6-5	TRBJ1-3	CASSPQGPGNTIYF	TGTGCCAGCAGCCCACAGGGGCCAGGAAACACCATATATTTT
-	-	TRBV28	TRBJ2-7	CAITTTSPYEQYF	TGTGCCATCACAACCACTAGCCCCTACGAGCAGTACTTC
-	-	TRBV13	TRBJ1-2	CASILRGYVYGYTF	TGTGCCAGCATCCTAAGGGGGTACGTCTATGGCTACACCTTC
-	-	TRBV19	TRBJ1-1	CASSLQKNTEAFF	TGTGCCAGTAGCCTACAGAAGAACACTGAAGCTTTCTTT
-	-	TRBV6-1	TRBJ2-7	CASGTSVFYEQYF	TGTGCCAGCGGGACTTCTGTGTTCTACGAGCAGTACTTC
-	TRBD1	TRBV27	TRBJ1-2	CASSFMTGGFIGYTF	TGTGCCAGCAGCTTTATGACAGGGGGTTTTATTGGCTACACCTTC